This entry lists 6 T cell receptor beta chains sequenced from one sample in a study of cytomegalovirus exposure and HLA in healthy donors. PCR involved 60 Vbeta and 13 Jbeta primers. Assay used: immunoSEQ multiplex PCR; TCRdb lists only in-frame clones, some missing. The sample has about 210,000 clones, more than 75% seen once. Sequenced: PBMCs. The receptors shown here come from a girl under 10 years old in good health and CMV-seronegative.

Here the CDR3 DNA reads TGTGCCAGCAGATCGGGAGGGGAATACGAGCAGTACTTC. Protein product: CASRSGGEYEQYF. V is TRBV21-1 and J is TRBJ2-7; TRBD2, the table's D call, lacks a check against the DNA. TRBV21-1 is reported as a pseudogene. The CDR3 runs 13 residues.

The genes are TRBV7-8 and TRBJ2-5; 7 bases are shared with TRBD1. Germline V lookup: CDR1 SGHVS, CDR2 FQNEAQ. Trimming removed 0 bases from V and 7 bases from J; junction bases left unmatched: 8. The CDR3 is 15 residues long. CDR3 DNA sequence: TGTGCCAGCAGCTTAGCGACAGGGAGTGGGGGGACCCAGTACTTC. It codes for CASSLATGSGGTQYF.

J is TRBJ2-7 and V is TRBV7-9; D not certain. V lost 0 bases and J 2 bases, leaving 5 bases between the germline ends. The CDR3 sequence is 13 residues long. Germline V gene data show CDR1 as SEHNR and CDR2 as FQNEAQ (reference sequence). The chain's CDR3 is CASSLASPYEQYF. The CDR3 DNA follows: TGTGCCAGCAGCTTAGCGAGCCCCTACGAGCAGTACTTC.

The chain is built from TRBV11-1 and TRBJ1-4; TRBD1 matches at 7 bases. In germline, CDR1 is SGHAT, CDR2 FQDESV (reference sequence). The trim removed 4 bases at V and 2 bases at J, leaving 1 base unmatched. This CDR3 is built from 14 residues. CDR3 loop: CASSWGQTNEKLFF. The CDR3 DNA reads TGTGCCAGCAGCTGGGGACAGACTAATGAAAAACTGTTTTTT.

The rearrangement joins TRBV6-6 to TRBJ2-5; TRBD1 matches at 7 bases. CDR1 and CDR2 (germline): MNHNY, SVGAGI (reference sequence). This CDR3 contains 12 residues. Trimming at V came to 8 bases and at J to 1 base, leaving 1 base not matched to a gene. The DNA for the CDR3 is TGTGCCAGCGGGGACAGCCAAGAGACCCAGTACTTC. Translation gives CASGDSQETQYF.

The CDR3 DNA follows: TGTGCCAGCAGCCTACAGGGTCCTGTAAGCAATCAGCCCCAGCATTTT. It is translated as CASSLQGPVSNQPQHF. This chain uses TRBV13 with TRBJ1-5; a weak D match, TRBD1 (6 bases). Between the trimmed V and J ends, which lost 5 bases and 1 base, there was a span of 15 bases. The CDR3 loop spans 16 amino acids. The germline CDR1 and CDR2 sequences are PRHDT and FYEKMQ (reference sequence).